The count of the clone carrying this TCR beta chain is one. Its target is not known. Each single cDNA molecule received a unique molecular identifier. TCRdb used MiXCR to reprocess the 5' RACE reads, holding one entry per CDR3 protein. The sample has 70,000 to 85,000 distinct CDR3 sequences; around 14% are singletons. This entry is derived from a study of early T cells in non-severe SARS-CoV-2 infection. Study background: Unsorted whole blood bulk RNA was sequenced, with unpaired chains. Whole-study results and caveats: VDJdb-based annotation leaned toward anti-spike CD8 responses and missed private and CD4 specificities.

Sequencing used whole blood. This clonotype was sampled from an adult who was a healthcare worker with PCR-confirmed SARS-CoV-2 infection or an uninfected control (not recorded which).

In DNA form, the CDR3 reads TGTGCCAGCAGCCCTAGGATCCTAGCGGGAGGAGGCGGTGGCGGGGAGCTGTTTTTT. This encodes CASSPRILAGGGGGGELFF. The chain links TRBV7-8 to TRBJ2-2; 11 bases agree with TRBD2. J gave up 7 bases and V 5 bases, and 18 bases lay outside the gene matches. From germline, CDR1 is SGHVS and CDR2 FQNEAQ. This CDR3 comprises 19 residues. The full variable domain, its missing parts supplied by reference TRBV7-8 and TRBJ2-2, is GAGVSQSPRYKVAKRGQDVALRCDPISGHVSLFWYQQALGQGPEFLTYFQNEAQLDKSGLPSDRFFAERPEGSVSTLKIQRTQQEDSAVYLCASSPRILAGGGGGGELFFGEGSRLTVL.